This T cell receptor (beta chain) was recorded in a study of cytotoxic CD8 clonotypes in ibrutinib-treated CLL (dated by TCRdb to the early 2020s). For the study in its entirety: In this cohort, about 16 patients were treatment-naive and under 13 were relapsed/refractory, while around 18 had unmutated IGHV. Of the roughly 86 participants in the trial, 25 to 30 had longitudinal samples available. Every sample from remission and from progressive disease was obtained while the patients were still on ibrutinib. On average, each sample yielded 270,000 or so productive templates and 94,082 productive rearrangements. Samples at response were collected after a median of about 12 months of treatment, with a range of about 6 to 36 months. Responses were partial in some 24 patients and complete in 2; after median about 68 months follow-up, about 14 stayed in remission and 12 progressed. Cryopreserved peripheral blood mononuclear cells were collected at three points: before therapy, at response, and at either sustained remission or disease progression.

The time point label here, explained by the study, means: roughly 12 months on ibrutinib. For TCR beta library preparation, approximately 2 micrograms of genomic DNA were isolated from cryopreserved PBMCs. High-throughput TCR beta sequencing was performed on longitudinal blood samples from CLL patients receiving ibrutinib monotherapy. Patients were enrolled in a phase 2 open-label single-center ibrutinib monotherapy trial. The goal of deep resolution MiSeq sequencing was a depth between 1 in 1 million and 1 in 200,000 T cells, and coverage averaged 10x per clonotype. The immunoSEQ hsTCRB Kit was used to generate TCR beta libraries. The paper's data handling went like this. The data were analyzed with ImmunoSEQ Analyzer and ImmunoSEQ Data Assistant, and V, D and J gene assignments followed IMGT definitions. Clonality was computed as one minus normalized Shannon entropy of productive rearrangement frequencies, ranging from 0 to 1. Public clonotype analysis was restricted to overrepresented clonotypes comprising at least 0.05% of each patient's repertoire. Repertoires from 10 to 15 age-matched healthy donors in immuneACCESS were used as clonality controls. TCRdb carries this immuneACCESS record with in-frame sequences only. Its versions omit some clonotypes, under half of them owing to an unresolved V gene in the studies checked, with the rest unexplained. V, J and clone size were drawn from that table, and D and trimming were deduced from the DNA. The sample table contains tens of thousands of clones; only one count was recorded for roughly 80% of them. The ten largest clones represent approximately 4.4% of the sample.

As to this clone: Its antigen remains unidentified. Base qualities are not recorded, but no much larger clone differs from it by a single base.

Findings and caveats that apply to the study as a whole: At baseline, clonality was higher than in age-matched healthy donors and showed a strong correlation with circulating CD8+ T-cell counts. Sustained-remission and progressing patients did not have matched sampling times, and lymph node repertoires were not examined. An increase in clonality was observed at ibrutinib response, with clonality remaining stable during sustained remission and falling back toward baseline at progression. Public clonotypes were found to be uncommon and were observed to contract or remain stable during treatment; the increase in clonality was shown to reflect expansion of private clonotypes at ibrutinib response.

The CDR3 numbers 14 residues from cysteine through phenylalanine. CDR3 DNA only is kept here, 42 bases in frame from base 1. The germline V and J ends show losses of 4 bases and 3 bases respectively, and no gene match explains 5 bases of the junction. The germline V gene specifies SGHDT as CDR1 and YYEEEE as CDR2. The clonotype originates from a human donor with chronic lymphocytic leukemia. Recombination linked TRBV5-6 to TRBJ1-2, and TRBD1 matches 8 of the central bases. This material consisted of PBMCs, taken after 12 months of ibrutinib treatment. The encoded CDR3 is CASSRRTGYYGYTF. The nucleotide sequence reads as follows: TGTGCCAGCAGCCGGAGGACAGGGTACTATGGCTACACCTTC. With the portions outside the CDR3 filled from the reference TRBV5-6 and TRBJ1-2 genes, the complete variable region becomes DAGVTQSPTHLIKTRGQQVTLRCSPKSGHDTVSWYQQALGQGPQFIFQYYEEEERQRGNFPDRFSGHQFPNYSSELNVNALLLGDSALYLCASSRRTGYYGYTFGSGTRLTVV.